These 10 T cell receptor beta chains came from one sample sequenced in a study of CD8 T cells in Susac syndrome. Reverse transcription used roughly 0.45 to 1 ug RNA and random hexamers. TCRdb fed the immunoSEQ multiplex PCR reads into MiXCR, producing one record per CDR3 protein. Counted here are 100,000 or so distinct CDR3 sequences, approximately 91% occurring once; the ten biggest clones make up 0.13% to 0.15%. Sequenced material: CD4+ T cells from PBMCs. These TCRs come from a human donor in good health.

The CDR3 nucleotides are TGCGCCAGCAGCTTGGGGCAGGGGGCGAGGAATTCACCCCTCCACTTT. This codes for CASSLGQGARNSPLHF. The chain couples TRBV5-1 to TRBJ1-6, with 8 bases matching TRBD1. After removal of 0 bases from V and 7 bases from J, the junction contained 6 bases not matched to a gene. CDR3 length equals 16 residues. Germline assignment: CDR1 SGHRS and CDR2 YFSETQ.

The V and J genes are TRBV20-1 and TRBJ2-1; perhaps TRBD2 as D (6 bases). Trimming left V 1 base short and J 0 bases short, with 13 bases between. CDR1 and CDR2 (germline): DFQATT, SNEGSKA (reference sequence). The CDR3 runs to 16 residues. CDR3 in DNA: TGCAGTGCTAGAGGACTAGGGACCGGCTCCTACAATGAGCAGTTCTTC. It yields the protein CSARGLGTGSYNEQFF.

This clonotype came up once. This rearrangement joins TRBV29-1 to TRBJ1-2; D is unresolved. CDR3 length equals 14 residues. The ends were cut back, 3 bases at V and 1 base at J, with 12 bases in the middle. Germline V gene lookup returns CDR1 SQVTM and CDR2 ANQGSEA. DNA for the CDR3: TGCAGCGTTGATAGGGCCAGTGATAACTATGGCTACACCTTC. It encodes CSVDRASDNYGYTF.

J is TRBJ1-1 and V is TRBV5-1; a possible D gene is TRBD1 (6 bases). Germline CDR1 and CDR2: SGHRS and YFSETQ. The CDR3 is 12 amino acids. V lost 4 bases and J lost 7, with 11 bases in between. The CDR3 region is CASSPNRDEAFF. The CDR3 region has the DNA TGCGCCAGCAGCCCTAACAGGGATGAAGCTTTCTTT.

V gene TRBV12-3 or TRBV12-4 combines with J gene TRBJ2-1; 11 bases fit TRBD2. Losses at the gene ends were 4 bases for V and 7 bases for J; bases not matched to a gene: 6. The CDR3 sequence is 15 residues long. CDR3 sequence (DNA): TGTGCCAGCAGTTCTAGCGGGGGGTTAGGTAATGAGCAGTTCTTC. Translation gives CASSSSGGLGNEQFF.

The chain combines TRBV21-1 with TRBJ1-1. TRBV21-1 is reported as a pseudogene. The CDR3 is 8 residues long. As DNA, the CDR3 is TGTGGGGGCACTGAAGCTTTCTTT. The encoded protein is CGGTEAFF.

The chain recombines TRBV3-1 with TRBJ1-1, with a tentative D call TRBD1 (5 bases). From germline, CDR1 is LGHDT and CDR2 YNNKEL (reference sequence). This CDR3 is 14 amino acids long. Trimming left V 3 bases short and J 1 base short, with 9 bases between. CDR3 region: CASSQLQGNTEAFF. The CDR3 DNA follows: TGTGCCAGCAGCCAGCTGCAGGGGAACACTGAAGCTTTCTTT.

The genes are TRBV13 and TRBJ1-1, with D maybe TRBD1 (6 bases). Germline CDR1 PRHDT, CDR2 FYEKMQ (reference sequence). The CDR3 totals 16 residues. Trimming removed 5 bases at V and 5 bases at J, with 21 bases between. The CDR3 region is CASSGRGGRAGTEAFF. The CDR3 region has the DNA TGTGCCAGCAGCGGACGGGGGGGGCGCGCCGGAACTGAAGCTTTCTTT.

This clonotype appeared a single time. The chain has TRBV20-1 and TRBJ2-1, with a tentative D call TRBD2 (7 bases). Germline assignment: CDR1 DFQATT and CDR2 SNEGSKA (reference sequence). The CDR3 runs 13 residues. Trimming removed 3 bases at V and 2 bases at J, with 8 bases between. The CDR3 DNA sequence: TGCAGTGCTAGCGGGGGGCCCTACAATGAGCAGTTCTTC. This encodes CSASGGPYNEQFF.

The chain recombines TRBV7-3 with TRBJ2-6; TRBD2 aligns across 8 bases. Per the germline V gene, CDR1 is SGHTA and CDR2 is FQGTGA. The CDR3 sequence is 15 residues long. With V trimmed by 5 bases and J by 4 bases, 4 bases remained unmatched. In DNA, the CDR3 is TGTGCCAGCAGCCCTAGCGGGCTGGGGGCCAACGTCCTGACTTTC. Its translation is CASSPSGLGANVLTF. Filled out from reference TRBV7-3 and TRBJ2-6, the complete variable domain reads GAGVSQTPSNKVTEKGKYVELRCDPISGHTALYWYRQSLGQGPEFLIYFQGTGAADDSGLPNDRFFAVRPEGSVSTLKIQRTERGDSAVYLCASSPSGLGANVLTFGAGSRLTVL.